These 15 T cell receptor beta chains originate from one sample sequenced in a study of blood T cell repertoires in COVID-19. Produced via immunoSEQ multiplex PCR; TCRdb's table is partial and in-frame only. The sample consists of 170,000 or so clones, 90% of them appearing once. The specimen sequenced was peripheral blood. The receptors come from a man aged 45 to 65 with acute or convalescent COVID-19.

The sample holds one count of this clone. This chain connects TRBV30 to TRBJ1-4, with 7 bases fitting TRBD1. Germline assignment: CDR1 GTSNPN and CDR2 SVGIG (reference sequence). The CDR3 has 14 residues. J lost 9 bases, V lost 5 bases, and 12 bases had no gene match. The CDR3 reads CAWHSPGTAQKLFF. The DNA of the CDR3 is TGTGCCTGGCATTCCCCCGGGACAGCGCAAAAACTGTTTTTT.

This rearrangement joins TRBV30 to TRBJ2-6; D is ambiguous. In germline, CDR1 is GTSNPN, CDR2 SVGIG (reference sequence). Trimming pared 5 bases from V and 0 bases from J, leaving 8 bases between. This CDR3 is built from 14 residues. The chain's CDR3 is CAWSEDSGANVLTF. As DNA, the CDR3 is TGTGCCTGGTCAGAAGACTCTGGGGCCAACGTCCTGACTTTC.

The chain has TRBV7-2 and TRBJ2-7; tentatively, D is TRBD2 (6 bases). V was shortened by 8 bases and J by 0 bases, with 14 bases between the two germline ends. The CDR3 contains 14 residues. From germline, CDR1 is SGHTA and CDR2 FQGNSA. The CDR3 loop is CASSRDSSSYEQYV. The DNA of the CDR3 is TGTGCCAGCTCCCGGGACTCGAGCTCCTACGAGCAGTACGTC.

This clone occurred a few times. The rearrangement uses TRBV21-1 and TRBJ1-1. TRBV21-1 is given as a pseudogene. The CDR3 loop spans 14 amino acids. CDR3 region: CASSSPPRVTEAFF. The CDR3 DNA follows: TGTGCCAGCAGCTCTCCCCCGCGAGTCACTGAAGCTTTCTTT.

The genes are TRBV27 and TRBJ2-5; the D is unclear. V lost 4 bases to trimming and J lost 2 bases, with 8 bases between them. CDR1 MNHEY and CDR2 SMNVEV come from the germline V gene (reference sequence). CDR3 length: 13 amino acids. The CDR3 coding sequence is TGTGCCAGCAGTTCTGCCCAGCAAGAGACCCAGTACTTC. Translation gives CASSSAQQETQYF.

This chain uses TRBV6-2 or TRBV6-3 with TRBJ1-4; 8 bases align to TRBD1. This CDR3 is built from 15 residues. Germline CDR1 and CDR2: MNHEY and SVGEGT. The junction had 7 bases not matched to a gene; V was cut back by 2 bases and J by 8 bases. The CDR3 is CASSYPDRGEEKLFF. The CDR3 bases are TGTGCCAGCAGTTACCCTGACAGGGGTGAAGAAAAACTGTTTTTT.

V is TRBV27 and J is TRBJ1-1, with TRBD1 matching over 7 bases. The length of the CDR3 is 15 residues. Germline CDR1 reads MNHEY; CDR2 reads SMNVEV (reference sequence). V was clipped by 5 bases and J by 1 base; unmatched bases: 7. The CDR3 reads CASSPARDRNTEAFF. The DNA for the CDR3 is TGTGCCAGCAGTCCGGCCCGGGACAGGAACACTGAAGCTTTCTTT.

The chain combines TRBV28 with TRBJ1-3; D perhaps matches TRBD1 (5 bases). V was pared by 1 base and J by 0 bases, with 7 bases between. CDR3 length: 15 residues. Germline CDR1 reads MDHEN; CDR2 reads SYDVKM. CDR3 sequence reads: CASSLLGGSGNTIYF. CDR3 DNA: TGTGCCAGCAGTTTATTGGGGGGCTCTGGAAACACCATATATTTT.

The V and J genes are TRBV3-1 (or the pseudogene TRBV3-2) and TRBJ2-1; D might be TRBD1 (5 bases). Germline V gene lookup returns CDR1 LGHDT and CDR2 YNNKEL (reference sequence). The CDR3 is made up of 16 amino acids. Between the trimmed V and J ends, which lost 0 bases and 1 base, there was a span of 10 bases. CDR3 region: CASSQDGAPSYNEQFF. The DNA for the CDR3 is TGTGCCAGCAGCCAAGATGGGGCGCCTTCCTACAATGAGCAGTTCTTC.

The V gene is TRBV5-1, the J gene TRBJ2-3; 8 nucleotides line up with TRBD1. J gave up 2 bases and V 4 bases, and 9 bases lay outside the gene matches. The germline V gene has CDR1 SGHRS and CDR2 YFSETQ. This CDR3 has 16 residues. CDR3 in amino acids: CASSTRDRFLTDTQYF. Here the CDR3 DNA reads TGCGCCAGCAGCACCCGGGACAGGTTTCTCACAGATACGCAGTATTTT.

J is TRBJ2-7 and V is TRBV24-1; TRBD2 is a possible D gene (6 bases). The germline gives CDR1 KGHDR, CDR2 SFDVKD. The V end lost 1 base, the J end lost 3 bases, and 15 bases lay between the germline ends. The CDR3 runs 16 residues. The CDR3 region is CATSDFWRESFYEQYF. The CDR3 nucleotides are TGTGCCACCAGTGATTTCTGGAGGGAGAGTTTCTACGAGCAGTACTTC.

The rearrangement links TRBV27 to TRBJ2-7; TRBD1 matches 7 bases. Germline loops: CDR1 MNHEY, CDR2 SMNVEV (reference sequence). V lost 1 base to trimming and J lost 5 bases; unmatched junction nucleotides: 5. This CDR3 is built from 14 residues. CDR3 amino acids: CASSLLRGGDEQYF. The CDR3, as DNA: TGTGCCAGCAGTTTATTGAGAGGGGGCGACGAGCAGTACTTC.

This chain uses TRBV19 with TRBJ1-5, with D possibly TRBD1 on 6 matching bases. V lost 4 bases, J lost 6 bases, and 16 bases lay in between. The CDR3 covers 15 residues. CDR1 is LNHDA and CDR2 is SQIVND in the germline V gene (reference sequence). The CDR3 spells CASSTPGQIIQPQHF. The DNA for the CDR3 is TGTGCCAGTAGTACACCGGGACAAATAATTCAGCCCCAGCATTTT.

The chain recombines TRBV12-3 or TRBV12-4 with TRBJ1-2; tentatively, D is TRBD1 (6 bases). Trimming removed 6 bases from V and 4 bases from J, with 12 bases in between. This CDR3 region has 13 residues. The CDR3 loop reads CASSSDRTYGYTF. The CDR3 bases are TGTGCCAGCAGCTCCGACAGGACCTATGGCTACACCTTC.

V usage is TRBV2 and J usage is TRBJ2-2, with TRBD2 as a possible D gene (6 bases). The CDR3 has 14 amino acids. Trimming removed 8 bases at V and 2 bases at J, with 12 bases between. The germline gives CDR1 SNHLY, CDR2 FYNNEI. CDR3 sequence (DNA): TGTGCCAGCTGCACGGGACTCAACACCGGGGAGCTGTTTTTT. As protein: CASCTGLNTGELFF.